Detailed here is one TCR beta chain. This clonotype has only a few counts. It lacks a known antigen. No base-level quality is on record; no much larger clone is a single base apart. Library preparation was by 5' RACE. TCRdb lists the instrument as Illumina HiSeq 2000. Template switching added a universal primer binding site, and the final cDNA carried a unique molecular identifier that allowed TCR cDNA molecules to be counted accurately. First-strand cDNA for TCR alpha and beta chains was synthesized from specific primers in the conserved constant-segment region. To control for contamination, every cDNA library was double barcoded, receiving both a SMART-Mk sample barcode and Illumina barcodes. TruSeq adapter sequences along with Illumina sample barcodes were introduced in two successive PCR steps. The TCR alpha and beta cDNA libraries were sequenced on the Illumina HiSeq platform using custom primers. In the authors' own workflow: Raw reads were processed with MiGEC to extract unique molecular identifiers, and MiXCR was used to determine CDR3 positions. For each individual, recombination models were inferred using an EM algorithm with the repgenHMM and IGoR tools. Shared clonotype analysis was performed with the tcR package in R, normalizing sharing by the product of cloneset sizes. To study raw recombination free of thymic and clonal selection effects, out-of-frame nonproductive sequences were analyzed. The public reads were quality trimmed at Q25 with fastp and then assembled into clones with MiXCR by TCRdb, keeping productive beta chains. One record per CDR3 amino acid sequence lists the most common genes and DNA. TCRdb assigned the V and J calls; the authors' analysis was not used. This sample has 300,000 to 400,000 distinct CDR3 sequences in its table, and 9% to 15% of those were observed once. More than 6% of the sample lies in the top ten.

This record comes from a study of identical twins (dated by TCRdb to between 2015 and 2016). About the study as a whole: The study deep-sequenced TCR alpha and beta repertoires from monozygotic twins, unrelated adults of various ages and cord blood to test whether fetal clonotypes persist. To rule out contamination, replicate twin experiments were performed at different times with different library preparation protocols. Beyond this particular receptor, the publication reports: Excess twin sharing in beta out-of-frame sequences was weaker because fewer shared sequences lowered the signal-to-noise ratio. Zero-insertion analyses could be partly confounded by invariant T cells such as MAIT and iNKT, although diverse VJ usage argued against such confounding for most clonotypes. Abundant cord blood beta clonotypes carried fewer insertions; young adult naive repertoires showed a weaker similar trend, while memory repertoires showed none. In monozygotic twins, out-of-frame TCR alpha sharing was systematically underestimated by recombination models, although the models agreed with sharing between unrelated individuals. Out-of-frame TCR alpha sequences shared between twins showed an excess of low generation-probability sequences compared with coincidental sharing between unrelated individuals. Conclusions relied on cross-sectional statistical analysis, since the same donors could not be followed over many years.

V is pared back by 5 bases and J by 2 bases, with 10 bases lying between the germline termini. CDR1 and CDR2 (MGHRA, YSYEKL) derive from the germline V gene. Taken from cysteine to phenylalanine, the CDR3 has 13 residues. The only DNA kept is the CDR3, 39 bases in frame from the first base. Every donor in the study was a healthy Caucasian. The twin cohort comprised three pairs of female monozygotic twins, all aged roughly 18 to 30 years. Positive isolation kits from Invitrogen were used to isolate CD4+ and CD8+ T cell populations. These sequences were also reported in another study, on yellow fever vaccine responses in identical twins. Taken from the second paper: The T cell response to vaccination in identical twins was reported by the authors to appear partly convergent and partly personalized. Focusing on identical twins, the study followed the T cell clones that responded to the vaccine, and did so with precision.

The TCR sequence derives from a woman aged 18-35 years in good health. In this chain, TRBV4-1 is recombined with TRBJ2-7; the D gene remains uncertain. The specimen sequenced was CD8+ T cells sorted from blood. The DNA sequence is TGCGCCAGCAGCAATGGCGGCACCTACGAGCAGTACTTC. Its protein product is CASSNGGTYEQYF.